The clone carrying this T cell receptor (beta chain) occurred many times. With the read ending 3 residues before the CDR3 end, the germline J gene is used to fill in that end. Method: immunoSEQ multiplex PCR; TCRdb's copy keeps in-frame clones and lacks some. The repertoire yields about 39,000 clones, none seen only once; the top ten contain around 2.7%. These data are taken from a study of T cell clonality in common variable immunodeficiency. Looked up from germline, CDR1 is MNHEY and CDR2 is SMNVEV (reference sequence). V shed 5 bases and J 8 bases; nucleotides not matched to a gene: 7. CDR3 length: 13 residues. Each donor provided roughly 4.5 to 8.5 ml of heparinized whole blood.

This TCR derives from a person between 18 and 70 years old in good health. The sequencing input was peripheral blood mononuclear cells. V gene TRBV27 combines with J gene TRBJ2-3; 7 nucleotides agree with TRBD1. The covered CDR3 bases are TGTGCCAGCAGTCCCGGGACAGCCACTACG. The encoded protein is CASSPGTATT. The complete CDR3 reads CASSPGTATTQYF.